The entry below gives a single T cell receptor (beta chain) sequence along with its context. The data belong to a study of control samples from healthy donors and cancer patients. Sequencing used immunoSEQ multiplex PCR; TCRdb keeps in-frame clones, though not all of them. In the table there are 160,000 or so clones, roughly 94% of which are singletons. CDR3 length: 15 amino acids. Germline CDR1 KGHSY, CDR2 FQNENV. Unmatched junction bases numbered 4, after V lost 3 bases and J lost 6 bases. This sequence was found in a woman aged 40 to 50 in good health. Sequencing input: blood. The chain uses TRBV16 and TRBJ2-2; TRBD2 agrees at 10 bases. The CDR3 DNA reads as TGTGCCAGCAGCCAGACGCTAGCGGGAGCCGGGGAGCTGTTTTTT. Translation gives CASSQTLAGAGELFF.